These 20 T cell receptor beta chains were all obtained from the same sample, sequenced in a study of Graves' ophthalmopathy and Graves' hyperthyroidism. CDR3 regions of TCR beta were amplified from RNA transcripts. Following a first-round RT-PCR that used HTBI primers, a second-round multiplex PCR was carried out. TCRdb reprocessed the multiplex PCR reads via MiXCR and lists one record per CDR3 protein. The repertoire holds about 1.2 million distinct CDR3 sequences, less than 45% seen once, with 8.5% to 14% in the top ten. The sequencing sample was made of peripheral blood or thyroid tissue (not recorded which). Every receptor here comes from an adult man with Graves' hyperthyroidism.

The gene calls are TRBV7-8 and TRBJ2-7; D is tentatively TRBD1 or TRBD2 (5 bases each). The CDR3 covers 16 residues. The germline gives CDR1 SGHVS, CDR2 FQNEAQ. V was pared by 4 bases and J by 1 base, with 17 bases between. The CDR3, as DNA: TGTGCCAGCAGCTCTGAATCGGGACGGTCTTCCTACGAGCAGTACTTC. It yields the protein CASSSESGRSSYEQYF.

Of note for this clonotype: A much larger clone sits a single nucleotide away, making a read error possible. The chain recombines TRBV12-3 or TRBV12-4 with TRBJ2-5; possibly TRBD1 for D (6 bases). The CDR3 consists of 13 residues. The V and J ends lost 8 bases and 6 bases respectively, with 16 bases between them. CDR3 amino acids: CASRSQGWKTQYF. For the CDR3, the DNA is TGTGCCAGCCGTTCCCAGGGGTGGAAGACCCAGTACTTC.

The chain combines TRBV7-2 with TRBJ2-5; a possible D gene is TRBD2 (5 bases). The ends were cut back, 5 bases at V and 0 bases at J, with 13 bases in the middle. CDR3 length: 15 residues. CDR1 is SGHTA, CDR2 FQGNSA, per germline. CDR3 sequence: CASSRTGKYQETQYF. The CDR3 nucleotides are TGTGCCAGCAGCCGAACCGGGAAGTACCAAGAGACCCAGTACTTC.

CDR3: CASSLGRSGNTEAFF. DNA for the CDR3: TGCGCCAGCAGCTTGGGAAGGTCTGGAAACACTGAAGCTTTCTTT. The J gene is TRBJ1-1, the V gene TRBV5-1; no reliable D call. CDR3 size: 15 residues. Germline CDR1 reads SGHRS; CDR2 reads YFSETQ. V was cut by 0 bases and J by 2 bases, with 11 bases left in between.

This clonotype was seen ten or more times. The chain links TRBV7-2 to TRBJ1-2, with TRBD1 identical over 7 bases. Germline V gives CDR1 SGHTA, CDR2 FQGNSA. The J segment lost 3 bases and the V segment lost 5 bases, leaving 9 bases of the junction unmatched. This CDR3 is 15 amino acids long. The CDR3 here is CASSLRTGLDYGYTF. The DNA for the CDR3 is TGTGCCAGCAGCCTTCGGACAGGCCTTGACTATGGCTACACCTTC.

The V call is TRBV20-1, the J call TRBJ2-5, with TRBD2 matching over 14 bases. The germline V gene encodes CDR1 DFQATT and CDR2 SNEGSKA (reference sequence). The CDR3 totals 13 residues. CDR3 loop: CRAGLAGEETQYF. CDR3 DNA: TGCAGAGCGGGACTAGCGGGAGAAGAGACCCAGTACTTC.

This chain links TRBV9 with TRBJ2-7, with 7 bases matching TRBD1. J gave up 3 bases and V 7 bases, and 13 bases lay outside the gene matches. The CDR3 consists of 15 residues. CDR1 is SGDLS and CDR2 is YYNGEE in the germline V gene. The CDR3 region is CASGNGTVKSYEQYF. The CDR3 DNA is TGTGCCAGCGGAAACGGGACAGTAAAAAGCTACGAGCAGTACTTC.

J is TRBJ1-1 and V is TRBV6-5, with TRBD1 as a possible D gene (5 bases). The CDR3 extends over 15 amino acids. CDR1 and CDR2 from the germline V gene are MNHEY and SVGAGI. V dropped 5 bases and J dropped 3 bases, with 16 bases sitting between them. The CDR3 DNA follows: TGTGCCAGCAGTAACGATCCAGGGTTTTACACTGAAGCTTTCTTT. Protein sequence: CASSNDPGFYTEAFF.

At least ten counts were recorded for this clonotype. The rearrangement joins TRBV9 to TRBJ1-3; D is undetermined. The CDR3 contains 14 residues. V was trimmed by 6 bases and J by 1 base, leaving 11 bases between them. Germline loops: CDR1 SGDLS, CDR2 YYNGEE. CDR3 coding DNA: TGTGCCAGCAACAGAGAAGGTTCTGGAAACACCATATATTTT. This sequence encodes CASNREGSGNTIYF.

In this sample, this clonotype turned up many times. V gene TRBV20-1 combines with J gene TRBJ2-5; D not resolved. Germline V CDR1 and CDR2: DFQATT, SNEGSKA (reference sequence). V lost 0 bases to trimming and J lost 2 bases, with 7 bases between them. The CDR3 sequence is 13 residues long. DNA of the CDR3: TGCAGTGCTAGAGAAACTATACAAGAGACCCAGTACTTC. This translates into CSARETIQETQYF.

The chain employs TRBV3-1 and TRBJ2-2, with D unresolved. The germline V and J ends were trimmed by 4 bases and 5 bases, with 11 bases remaining between them. The length of the CDR3 is 14 residues. Germline CDR1 reads LGHDT; CDR2 reads YNNKEL (reference sequence). CDR3 DNA: TGTGCCAGCAGCCTGAACAGTGGTACCGGGGAGCTGTTTTTT. As protein: CASSLNSGTGELFF.

Only a few counts were recorded for this clonotype. This rearrangement joins TRBV30 to TRBJ2-7; D perhaps matches TRBD2 (6 bases). V gave up 3 bases and J gave up 3 bases, with 12 bases separating them. The length of the CDR3 is 13 residues. Germline CDR1 reads GTSNPN; CDR2 reads SVGIG (reference sequence). CDR3 sequence (DNA): TGTGCCTGGAGCCATGGAGGGAGCTACGAGCAGTACTTC. Protein: CAWSHGGSYEQYF.

The chain recombines TRBV6-5 with TRBJ1-6; possible D gene TRBD1, 6 bases. Trimming took 5 bases from V and 7 from J, leaving 12 bases between them. CDR1 and CDR2 from the germline V gene are MNHEY and SVGAGI. The CDR3 loop spans 14 amino acids. CDR3 sequence: CASSEAGDNSPLHF. Written as DNA, the CDR3 is TGTGCCAGCAGTGAGGCAGGGGACAATTCACCCCTCCACTTT.

This clonotype was detected once. This chain uses TRBV7-9 with TRBJ2-3; D might be TRBD2 (6 bases). The CDR3 consists of 15 residues. Germline loops: CDR1 SEHNR, CDR2 FQNEAQ (reference sequence). V gave up 3 bases and J gave up 0 bases, with 10 bases separating them. The chain's CDR3 is CASSFQGGSTDTQYF. The CDR3 nucleotides read TGTGCCAGCAGCTTCCAGGGAGGTAGCACAGATACGCAGTATTTT.

As concerns this clonotype: This sequence may be a read error, since a much larger clone differs from it by one base. This rearrangement joins TRBV13 to TRBJ2-5; TRBD1 matches at 8 bases. Germline V lookup: CDR1 PRHDT, CDR2 FYEKMQ (reference sequence). The V segment lost 0 bases and the J segment 5 bases; nucleotides outside the gene matches: 8. This CDR3 contains 16 residues. CDR3 loop: CASSLGDRVSSETQYF. CDR3 nucleotide sequence: TGTGCCAGCAGCTTAGGGGACAGGGTGTCTTCGGAGACCCAGTACTTC. The whole variable domain, filled in from reference TRBV13 and TRBJ2-5, reads AAGVIQSPRHLIKEKRETATLKCYPIPRHDTVYWYQQGPGQDPQFLISFYEKMQSDKGSIPDRFSAQQFSDYHSELNMSSLELGDSALYFCASSLGDRVSSETQYFGPGTRLLVL.

This clonotype came up many times. The J gene is TRBJ2-7, the V gene TRBV7-9; the D call may be TRBD1 or TRBD2 (6 bases each). CDR3 size: 15 residues. Germline values: CDR1 SEHNR, CDR2 FQNEAQ (reference sequence). Between the trimmed V and J ends, which lost 3 bases and 10 bases, there was a span of 22 bases. In DNA form, the CDR3 reads TGTGCCAGCAGCTTCCAGTTGGAGGGGGGCTCTCATCAGTACTTC. Protein sequence: CASSFQLEGGSHQYF. Full variable domain (remainder filled in from reference TRBV7-9 and TRBJ2-7): DTGVSQNPRHKITKRGQNVTFRCDPISEHNRLYWYRQTLGQGPEFLTYFQNEAQLEKSRLLSDRFSAERPKGSFSTLEIQRTEQGDSAMYLCASSFQLEGGSHQYFGPGTRLTVT.

This chain joins TRBV7-9 and TRBJ1-2, with 7 bases matching TRBD1. The CDR3 loop spans 15 amino acids. Germline assignment: CDR1 SEHNR and CDR2 FQNEAQ (reference sequence). V lost 5 bases, J lost 5 bases, and 11 bases stayed unmatched. This CDR3 reads CASSPRGTANYGYTF. The DNA for the CDR3 is TGTGCCAGCAGCCCCCGTGGGACAGCGAATTATGGCTACACCTTC.

This clonotype showed up many times. This chain joins TRBV12-3 or TRBV12-4 and TRBJ2-7; 8 bases match TRBD1. This CDR3 has 16 amino acids. V lost 5 bases to trimming and J lost 1 base; unmatched junction nucleotides: 10. The CDR3 spells CASSLFQGATSYEQYF. CDR3 nucleotide sequence: TGTGCCAGCAGTCTTTTTCAGGGGGCTACGTCCTACGAGCAGTACTTC.

This clonotype was found many times. The CDR3 nucleotides read TGTGCCAGCAGTGTACTAGCGGGCTACGAGCAGTACTTC. It translates to CASSVLAGYEQYF. V usage is TRBV2 and J usage is TRBJ2-7; 9 bases line up with TRBD2. The germline gives CDR1 SNHLY, CDR2 FYNNEI. The CDR3 is 13 residues long. V trimming: 4 bases; J trimming: 3 bases; junction bases outside the gene matches: 1. Looking up the rest from reference TRBV2 and TRBJ2-7 gives the full variable domain: EPEVTQTPSHQVTQMGQEVILRCVPISNHLYFYWYRQILGQKVEFLVSFYNNEISEKSEIFDDQFSVERPDGSNFTLKIRSTKLEDSAMYFCASSVLAGYEQYFGPGTRLTVT.

The V and J genes are TRBV15 and TRBJ1-5; TRBD1 is a possible D gene (6 bases). From germline, CDR1 is LNHNV and CDR2 YYDKDF (reference sequence). V was cut by 3 bases and J by 11 bases, with 17 bases left in between. CDR3 size: 14 residues. CDR3 nucleotides: TGTGCCACCAGCAGTGGGGGCAACCAAGAGACCCAGCATTTT. This codes for CATSSGGNQETQHF.